This T cell receptor beta chain derives from a study of regulatory T cells in long-lasting Graves disease. As for the study in general: Patients newly diagnosed with Graves' had been on antithyroid drugs for under 3 months.

Assembly of TCR beta libraries relied on iRepertoire HTBI primers together with Arm-PCR of CDR3 regions. TCRdb reprocessed the multiplex PCR reads with MiXCR, giving one entry per CDR3 protein. Of about 420,000 distinct CDR3 sequences in the sample, about 15% are singletons; the top ten hold around a quarter. The time point denotes: newly diagnosed GD, antithyroid drugs for less than 3 months. PBMC RNA served as the TCR library source. This clonotype was counted a single time. This could be a read error, since a much larger clone is one nucleotide away. The CDR3 has 12 amino acids. Germline V gene data show CDR1 as MNHEY and CDR2 as SVGEGT. This sample was also put to use in a study of T cells in Graves' hyperthyroidism and ophthalmopathy. That paper states: In blood, most of the thyroid clonotypes expanded above 0.001 were also present.

This receptor was obtained from a young woman with Graves disease. The J gene is TRBJ2-7, the V gene TRBV6-2 or TRBV6-3, with D unresolved. Sequenced material: peripheral blood mononuclear cells (PBMCs), taken at new diagnosis, from a patient treated with antithyroid drugs. The CDR3 loop reads CASAVVHYEQCF. The DNA of the CDR3 is TGTGCCAGCGCAGTAGTCCACTACGAGCAGTGCTTC.